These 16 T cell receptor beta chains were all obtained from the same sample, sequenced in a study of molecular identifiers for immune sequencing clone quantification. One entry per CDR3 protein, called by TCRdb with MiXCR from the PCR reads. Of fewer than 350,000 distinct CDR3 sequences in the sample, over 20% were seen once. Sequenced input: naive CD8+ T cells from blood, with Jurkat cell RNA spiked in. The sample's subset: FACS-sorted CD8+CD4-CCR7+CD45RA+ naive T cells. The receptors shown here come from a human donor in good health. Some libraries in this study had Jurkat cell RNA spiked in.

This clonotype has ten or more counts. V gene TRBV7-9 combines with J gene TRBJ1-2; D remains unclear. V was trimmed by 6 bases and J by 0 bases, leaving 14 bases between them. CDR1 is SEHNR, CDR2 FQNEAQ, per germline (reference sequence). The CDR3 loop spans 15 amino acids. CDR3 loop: CASSLSGAANYGYTF. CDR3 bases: TGTGCCAGCAGTCTTTCAGGTGCAGCTAACTATGGCTACACCTTC.

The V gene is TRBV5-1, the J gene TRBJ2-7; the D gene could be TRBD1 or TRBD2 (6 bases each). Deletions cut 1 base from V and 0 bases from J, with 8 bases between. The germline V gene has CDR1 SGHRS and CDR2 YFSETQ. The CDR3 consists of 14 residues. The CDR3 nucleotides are TGCGCCAGCAGCTTGCCGGGGGCCTCCTACGAGCAGTACTTC. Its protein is CASSLPGASYEQYF.

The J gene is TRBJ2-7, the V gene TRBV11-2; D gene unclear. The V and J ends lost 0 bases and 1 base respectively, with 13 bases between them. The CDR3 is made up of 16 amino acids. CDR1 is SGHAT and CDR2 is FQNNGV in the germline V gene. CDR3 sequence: CASSLEFRSDSYEQYF. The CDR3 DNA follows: TGTGCCAGCAGCTTAGAGTTTCGCTCCGATTCCTACGAGCAGTACTTC.

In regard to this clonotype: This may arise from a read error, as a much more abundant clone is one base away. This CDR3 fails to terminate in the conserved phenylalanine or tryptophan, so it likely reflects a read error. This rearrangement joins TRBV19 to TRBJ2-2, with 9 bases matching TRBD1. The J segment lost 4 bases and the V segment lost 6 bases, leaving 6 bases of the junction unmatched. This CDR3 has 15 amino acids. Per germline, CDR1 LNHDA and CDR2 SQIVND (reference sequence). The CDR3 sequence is CASSHADRGTGELFL. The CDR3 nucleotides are TGTGCCAGTAGCCACGCGGACAGGGGCACCGGGGAGCTGTTTCTT.

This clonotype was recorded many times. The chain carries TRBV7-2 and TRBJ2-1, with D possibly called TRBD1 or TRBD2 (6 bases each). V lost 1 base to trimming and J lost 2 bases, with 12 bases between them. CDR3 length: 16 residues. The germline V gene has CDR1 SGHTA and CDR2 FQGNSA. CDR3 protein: CASSLVPGGAYNEQFF. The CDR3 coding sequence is TGTGCCAGCAGCTTAGTTCCCGGGGGCGCCTACAATGAGCAGTTCTTC. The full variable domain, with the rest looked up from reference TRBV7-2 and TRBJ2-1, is GAGVSQSPSNKVTEKGKDVELRCDPISGHTALYWYRQSLGQGLEFLIYFQGNSAPDKSGLPSDRFSAERTGGSVSTLTIQRTQQEDSAVYLCASSLVPGGAYNEQFFGPGTRLTVL.

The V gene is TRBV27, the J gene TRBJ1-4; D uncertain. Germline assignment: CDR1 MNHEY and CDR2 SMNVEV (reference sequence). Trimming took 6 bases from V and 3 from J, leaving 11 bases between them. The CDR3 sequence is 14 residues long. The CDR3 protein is CASSPSGSNEKLFF. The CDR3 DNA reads TGTGCCAGCAGCCCCAGCGGGTCTAATGAAAAACTGTTTTTT.

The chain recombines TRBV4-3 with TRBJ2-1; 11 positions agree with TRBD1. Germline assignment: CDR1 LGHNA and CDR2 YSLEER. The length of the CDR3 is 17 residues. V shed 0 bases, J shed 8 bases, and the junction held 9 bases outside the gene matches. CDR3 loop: CASSQDARTGGIDEQFF. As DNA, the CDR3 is TGCGCCAGCAGCCAAGACGCCCGGACAGGGGGCATCGATGAGCAGTTCTTC.

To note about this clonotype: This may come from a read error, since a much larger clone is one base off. Here the CDR3 reads CATNPRVPYEQYF. CDR3 nucleotides: TGTGCCACCAACCCCAGGGTCCCCTACGAGCAGTACTTC. The V gene is TRBV24-1, the J gene TRBJ2-7, with D possibly matching TRBD1 (5 bases). V was shortened by 8 bases and J by 2 bases, with 12 bases between the two germline ends. CDR3 size: 13 residues. The germline V gene encodes CDR1 KGHDR and CDR2 SFDVKD.

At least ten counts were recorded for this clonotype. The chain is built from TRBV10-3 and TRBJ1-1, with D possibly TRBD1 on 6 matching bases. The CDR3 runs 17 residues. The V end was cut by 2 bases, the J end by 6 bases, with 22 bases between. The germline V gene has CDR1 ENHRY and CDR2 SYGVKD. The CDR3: CAISELGTTASGAEAFF. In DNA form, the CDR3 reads TGTGCCATCAGTGAGCTAGGGACAACTGCATCGGGAGCTGAAGCTTTCTTT.

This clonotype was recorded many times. CDR3 region: CASSFKGATFDTQYF. The CDR3, as DNA: TGTGCCAGCAGCTTTAAGGGGGCGACATTTGATACGCAGTATTTT. The genes are TRBV7-8 and TRBJ2-3; 7 nucleotides agree with TRBD1. J was trimmed by 6 bases and V by 3 bases; bases with no gene match: 9. This CDR3 is built from 15 residues. From germline, CDR1 is SGHVS and CDR2 FQNEAQ.

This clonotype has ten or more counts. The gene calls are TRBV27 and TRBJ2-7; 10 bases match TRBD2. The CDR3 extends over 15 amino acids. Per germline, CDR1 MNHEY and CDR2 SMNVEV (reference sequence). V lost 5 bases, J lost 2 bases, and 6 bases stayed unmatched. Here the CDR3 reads CASSIRTSGPYEQYF. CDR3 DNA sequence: TGTGCCAGCAGTATACGGACTAGCGGACCCTACGAGCAGTACTTC.

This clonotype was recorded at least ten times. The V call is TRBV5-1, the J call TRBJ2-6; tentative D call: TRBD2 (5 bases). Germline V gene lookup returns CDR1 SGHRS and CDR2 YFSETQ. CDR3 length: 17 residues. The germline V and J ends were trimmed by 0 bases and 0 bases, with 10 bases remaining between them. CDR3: CASSLGGRSSGANVLTF. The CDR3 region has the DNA TGCGCCAGCAGCTTGGGCGGGCGTAGCTCTGGGGCCAACGTCCTGACTTTC.

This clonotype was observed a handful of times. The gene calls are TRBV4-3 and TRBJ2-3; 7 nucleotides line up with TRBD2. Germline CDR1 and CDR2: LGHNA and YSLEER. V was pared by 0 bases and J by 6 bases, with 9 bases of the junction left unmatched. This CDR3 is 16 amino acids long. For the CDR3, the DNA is TGCGCCAGCAGCCAAGATTGGGGGGGGGGGGAGGATACGCAGTATTTT. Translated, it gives CASSQDWGGGEDTQYF.

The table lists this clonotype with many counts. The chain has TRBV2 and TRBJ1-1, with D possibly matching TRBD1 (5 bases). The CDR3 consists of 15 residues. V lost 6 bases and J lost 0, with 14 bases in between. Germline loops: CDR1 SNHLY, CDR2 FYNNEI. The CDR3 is CASSPDGAVNTEAFF. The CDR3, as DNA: TGTGCCAGCAGCCCCGATGGGGCAGTGAACACTGAAGCTTTCTTT.

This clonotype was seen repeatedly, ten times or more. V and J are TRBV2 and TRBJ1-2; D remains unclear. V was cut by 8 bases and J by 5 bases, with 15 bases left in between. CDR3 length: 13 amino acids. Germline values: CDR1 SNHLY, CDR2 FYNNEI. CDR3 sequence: CASFPPGFYGYTF. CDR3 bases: TGTGCCAGCTTTCCCCCCGGGTTTTATGGCTACACCTTC.

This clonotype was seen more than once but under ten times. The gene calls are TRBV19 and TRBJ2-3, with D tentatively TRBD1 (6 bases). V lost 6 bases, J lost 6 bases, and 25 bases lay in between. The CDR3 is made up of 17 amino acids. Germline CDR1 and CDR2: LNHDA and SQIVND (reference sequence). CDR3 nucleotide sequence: TGTGCCAGTAGGACCGCCTCCTCGGACAGAATGCGGGATACGCAGTATTTT. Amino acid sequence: CASRTASSDRMRDTQYF.